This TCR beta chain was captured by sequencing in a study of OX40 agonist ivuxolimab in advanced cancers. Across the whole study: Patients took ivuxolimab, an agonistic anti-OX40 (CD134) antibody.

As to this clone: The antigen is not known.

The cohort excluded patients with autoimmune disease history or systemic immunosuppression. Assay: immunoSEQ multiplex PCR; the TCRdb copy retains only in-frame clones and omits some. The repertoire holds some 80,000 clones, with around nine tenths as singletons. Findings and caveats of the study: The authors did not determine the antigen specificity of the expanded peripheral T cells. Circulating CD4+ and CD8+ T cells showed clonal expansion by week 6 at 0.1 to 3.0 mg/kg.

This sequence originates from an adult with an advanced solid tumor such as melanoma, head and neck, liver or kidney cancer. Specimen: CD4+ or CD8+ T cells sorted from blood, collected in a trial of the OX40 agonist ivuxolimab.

The CDR3 bases are TGTGCTAGTGGTTTGGACAGGGGAGGGACCGGGGAGCTGTTTTTT. This encodes CASGLDRGGTGELFF. The chain uses TRBV12-5 and TRBJ2-2; D tentatively reads TRBD1 or TRBD2 (7 bases each). Trimming took 1 base from V and 5 from J, leaving 11 bases between them. Germline CDR1 reads LGHNT; CDR2 reads FRNRAP. CDR3 length: 15 amino acids. Full variable domain (missing parts from reference TRBV12-5 and TRBJ2-2): DARVTQTPRHKVTEMGQEVTMRCQPILGHNTVFWYRQTMMQGLELLAYFRNRAPLDDSGMPKDRFSAEMPDATLATLKIQPSEPRDSAVYFCASGLDRGGTGELFFGEGSRLTVL.